The clone carrying this TCR beta chain has a handful of counts. Its specificity is unknown. All donors participated as healthy donors of bone marrow. Primers for the PCR totalled 60 Vbeta and 13 Jbeta. Original methodology: An analysis that came later counted some 85 million unique TCR beta chains, approximately 10 million shared. TCRdb keeps only in-frame clones here, not all; method: immunoSEQ multiplex PCR. That table is the source of V, J and clone size, and D and trimming were worked out from the DNA. The repertoire holds about 92,000 clones, with 70% to 90% as singletons. The data derive from a study of cytomegalovirus exposure and HLA in healthy donors. Study-wide results and limits: Available immune exposure information covered CMV serostatus only. Productive rates of about 87% or about 30% were seen for most TCR beta V segments in an earlier analysis.

Germline V gene lookup returns CDR1 SGHDN and CDR2 FVKESK. This CDR3 comprises 14 residues. The V and J ends lost 2 bases and 5 bases respectively, with 9 bases between them. The source material was PBMCs. The origin of this receptor is a man aged 18 to 30 in good health and CMV-seronegative. The V and J genes are TRBV14 and TRBJ1-4; a possible D gene is TRBD1 (5 bases). CDR3 bases: TGTGCCAGCAGCCAATGGAGGGGCAATGAAAAACTGTTTTTT. Protein: CASSQWRGNEKLFF.